The 4 T cell receptor beta chains below all came from one sample that was sequenced in a study of T-cell memory formation after mild COVID-19. TCRdb recomputed calls from the 5' RACE reads with MiXCR, one row per CDR3 protein. The sample has some 450,000 distinct CDR3 sequences, around 17% seen once; the top ten hold about 22%. What was sequenced was PBMCs or a T cell subset sorted from them (not recorded which). These receptors originate from a man younger than 35 who had mild COVID-19 (a few samples of this study predate the infection). Cell type and time point are not known.

This chain uses TRBV7-2 with TRBJ1-3; the D gene is possibly TRBD1 (5 bases). Between the trimmed V and J ends, which lost 1 base and 4 bases, there was a span of 11 bases. CDR3 length: 15 residues. Germline V gene lookup returns CDR1 SGHTA and CDR2 FQGNSA. DNA of the CDR3: TGTGCCAGCAGCTTAGGACAGCCAACGGGAAACACCATATATTTT. Amino acid sequence: CASSLGQPTGNTIYF. The full variable domain, in which reference TRBV7-2 and TRBJ1-3 provide the parts outside the CDR3, is GAGVSQSPSNKVTEKGKDVELRCDPISGHTALYWYRQSLGQGLEFLIYFQGNSAPDKSGLPSDRFSAERTGGSVSTLTIQRTQQEDSAVYLCASSLGQPTGNTIYFGEGSWLTVV.

This chain links TRBV15 with TRBJ2-3; TRBD2 matches 10 bases. Trimming removed 3 bases from V and 2 bases from J; junction bases left unmatched: 5. This CDR3 has 16 amino acids. Germline V gene data show CDR1 as LNHNV and CDR2 as YYDKDF (reference sequence). The CDR3: CATSRELAGTTDTQYF. The CDR3 coding sequence is TGTGCCACCAGCAGGGAACTAGCGGGGACCACAGATACGCAGTATTTT. Together with reference TRBV15 and TRBJ2-3, the CDR3 gives the full variable domain: DAMVIQNPRYQVTQFGKPVTLSCSQTLNHNVMYWYQQKSSQAPKLLFHYYDKDFNNEADTPDNFQSRRPNTSFCFLDIRSPGLGDTAMYLCATSRELAGTTDTQYFGPGTRLTVL.

This clonotype was seen more than once but under ten times. This chain links TRBV13 with TRBJ1-4, with D uncertain. V lost 4 bases, J lost 8 bases, and 8 bases lay in between. Looked up from germline, CDR1 is PRHDT and CDR2 is FYEKMQ (reference sequence). The CDR3 is 12 residues long. CDR3 nucleotides: TGTGCCAGCAGCTCCGATCGGGAAAAACTGTTTTTT. Amino acids: CASSSDREKLFF.

Only a few counts were recorded for this clonotype. V and J are TRBV30 and TRBJ2-2; TRBD2 is a possible D gene (6 bases). Germline CDR1 reads GTSNPN; CDR2 reads SVGIG (reference sequence). The length of the CDR3 is 13 residues. Trimming removed 1 base from V and 7 bases from J, with 10 bases in between. The chain's CDR3 is CAWSGGAGGELFF. The CDR3 DNA reads TGTGCCTGGAGTGGCGGGGCCGGCGGGGAGCTGTTTTTT.